This T cell receptor (beta chain) is drawn from a study of T cell repertoires in cytomegalovirus infection. Study in general: It was recently identified HLA-C-restricted and well-studied HLA-B-restricted CMV epitopes that the study used. Based on public TCR beta signatures, there were indications of CMV infection and of a matching HLA type.

Notes on this clonotype: Its cognate antigen is unknown.

TCRdb processed the reads anew with MiXCR; each CDR3 protein has one entry. The sample consists of about 920,000 distinct CDR3 sequences, around 31% of them appearing once. Study-wide results and limits: There were carriers of CMV plus the relevant HLA, and cumulative public TCR beta family frequency identified them. Dominating the ex vivo response were TCR beta clonotypes that were CMV-specific and HLA-C-restricted.

The CDR3 runs to 14 residues. Germline CDR1 reads LNHNV; CDR2 reads YYDKDF (reference sequence). V shed 8 bases, J shed 0 bases, and the junction held 3 bases outside the gene matches. The chain employs TRBV15 and TRBJ1-5; 8 nucleotides agree with TRBD1. The TCR sequence derives from a human donor in good health (CMV status not recorded). Some clones in this sample may be carry-over from other donors' samples. The sequences come from cultured CD8+ T cells from PBMCs, collected from culture after CMV antigen stimulation. The CDR3 loop reads CATFGQGSNQPQHF. The CDR3 DNA follows: TGTGCCACCTTCGGACAGGGTAGCAATCAGCCCCAGCATTTT. The full variable domain, rest sourced from reference TRBV15 and TRBJ1-5, is DAMVIQNPRYQVTQFGKPVTLSCSQTLNHNVMYWYQQKSSQAPKLLFHYYDKDFNNEADTPDNFQSRRPNTSFCFLDIRSPGLGDTAMYLCATFGQGSNQPQHFGDGTRLSIL.